This TCR beta chain was observed in a study of T cells expressing NK-cell markers. Looked up from germline, CDR1 is MNHEY and CDR2 is SVGAGI. The CDR3 covers 14 residues. TCRdb reprocessed the 5' RACE reads and stores each CDR3 protein as one record, lacking DNA. This repertoire comprises about 460,000 distinct CDR3 sequences; its ten largest clones make up 1.4%. Sequencing was done on a sample of blood T cells: a sorted CD56 or NKG2C T cell subset, CD4+ or CD8+ T cells, or bulk PBMC T cells (not recorded which). The V and J genes are TRBV6-5 and TRBJ1-2; there is no DNA to check the TCRdb D call of TRBD1. The clonotype comes from a woman aged 45-60 years in good health. Here the CDR3 reads CASGDIRTNYGYTF.